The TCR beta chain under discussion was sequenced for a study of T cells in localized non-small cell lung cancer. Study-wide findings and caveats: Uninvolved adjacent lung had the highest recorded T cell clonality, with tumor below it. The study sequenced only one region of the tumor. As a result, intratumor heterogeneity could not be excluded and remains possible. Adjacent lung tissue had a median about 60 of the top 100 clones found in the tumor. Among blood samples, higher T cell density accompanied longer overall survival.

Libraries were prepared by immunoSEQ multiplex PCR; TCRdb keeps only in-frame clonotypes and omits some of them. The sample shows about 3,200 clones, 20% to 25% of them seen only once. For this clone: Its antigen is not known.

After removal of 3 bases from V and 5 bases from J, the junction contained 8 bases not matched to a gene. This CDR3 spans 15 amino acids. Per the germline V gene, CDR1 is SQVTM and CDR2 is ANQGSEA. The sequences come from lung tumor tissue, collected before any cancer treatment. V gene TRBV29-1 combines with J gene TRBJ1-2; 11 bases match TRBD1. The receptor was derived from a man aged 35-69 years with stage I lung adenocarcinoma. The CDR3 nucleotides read TGCAGCGTTGAGGCGTTGGGACAGGGGGGGTATGGCTACACCTTC. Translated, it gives CSVEALGQGGYGYTF.